This T cell receptor beta chain was captured by sequencing in a study of blood T cells in healthy people across ages. Broader study findings: In older individuals, TCR beta diversity per million T cells was lower, falling roughly linearly with age. The study found more naive CD4+ cells and higher diversity in long-lived than aged donors.

A J-beta primer mix and a sample-barcoded 5' primer were used in a second PCR of about 6 to 12 cycles. All samples yielded 3 million or more CDR3-containing paired-end reads. TCRdb re-analysed the 5' RACE reads in MiXCR, keeping a single row per CDR3 protein. The table lists 1.5 million to 2 million distinct CDR3 sequences, about 32% of them singletons. Peripheral blood was drawn, approximately 10 milliliters per donor. Germline CDR1 MGHRA, CDR2 YSYEKL. The V gene lost 0 bases and the J gene lost 3 bases, with 15 bases spanning the gap. This CDR3 is built from 17 residues. Comments on this clonotype: Antigen unknown.

The sequence was collected from a woman in her thirties in good health. The chain is built from TRBV4-1 and TRBJ2-1, with D tentatively TRBD2 (5 bases). Sequenced sample: blood. CDR3 sequence (DNA): TGCGCCAGCAGCCAAGAAATTGAGGGATCGTACTACAATGAGCAGTTCTTC. Its translation is CASSQEIEGSYYNEQFF.